This T cell receptor beta chain was sequenced in a study of T cell responses to AZD1222 COVID-19 vaccine. TCRdb's copy holds only in-frame clones and misses some; the assay was immunoSEQ multiplex PCR. This sample has around 130,000 clones, with roughly 92% found just once. The source is an adult in good health. The material sequenced was peripheral blood, taken on day 0 of AZD1222 vaccination.

The DNA for the CDR3 is TGTGCAACTACTAGCGGGGGCGCCACAGATACGCAGTATTTT. This codes for CATTSGGATDTQYF. The chain employs TRBV10-3 and TRBJ2-3, with 11 nucleotides matching TRBD2. Germline V gene sequence: CDR1 ENHRY, CDR2 SYGVKD. The CDR3 spans 14 residues.